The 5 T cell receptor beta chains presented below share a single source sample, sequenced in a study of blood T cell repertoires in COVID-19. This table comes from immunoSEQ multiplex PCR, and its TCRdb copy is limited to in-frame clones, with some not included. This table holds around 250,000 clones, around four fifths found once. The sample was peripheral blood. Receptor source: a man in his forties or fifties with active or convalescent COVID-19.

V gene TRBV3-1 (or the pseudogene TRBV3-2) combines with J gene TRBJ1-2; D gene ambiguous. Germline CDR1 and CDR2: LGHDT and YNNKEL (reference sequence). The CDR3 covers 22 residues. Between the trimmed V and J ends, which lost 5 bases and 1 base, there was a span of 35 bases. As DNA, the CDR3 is TGTGCCAGCAGCTCTATTTGCTTATTGGAACATATGTATGAGGTAAGTAACTATGGCTACACCTTC. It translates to CASSSICLLEHMYEVSNYGYTF.

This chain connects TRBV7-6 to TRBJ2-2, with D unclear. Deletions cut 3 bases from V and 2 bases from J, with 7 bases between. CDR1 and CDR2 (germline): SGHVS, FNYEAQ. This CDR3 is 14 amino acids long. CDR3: CASSFGLNTGELFF. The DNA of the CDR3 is TGTGCCAGCAGCTTTGGCTTAAACACCGGGGAGCTGTTTTTT. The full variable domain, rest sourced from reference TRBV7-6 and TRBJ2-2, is GAGVSQSPRYKVTKRGQDVALRCDPISGHVSLYWYRQALGQGPEFLTYFNYEAQQDKSGLPNDRFSAERPEGSISTLTIQRTEQRDSAMYRCASSFGLNTGELFFGEGSRLTVL.

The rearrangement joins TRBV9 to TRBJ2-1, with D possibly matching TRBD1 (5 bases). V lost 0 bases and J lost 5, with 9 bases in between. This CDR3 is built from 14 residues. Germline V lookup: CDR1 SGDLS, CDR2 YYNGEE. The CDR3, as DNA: TGTGCCAGCAGCGTAGGGGCAGGGAACAATGAGCAGTTCTTC. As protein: CASSVGAGNNEQFF.

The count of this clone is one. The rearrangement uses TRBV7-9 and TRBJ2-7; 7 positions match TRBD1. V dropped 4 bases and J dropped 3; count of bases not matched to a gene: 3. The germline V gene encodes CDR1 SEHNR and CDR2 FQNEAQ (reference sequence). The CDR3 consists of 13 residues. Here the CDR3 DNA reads TGTGCCAGCAGCTGGAACAGGGGCTACGAGCAGTACTTC. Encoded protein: CASSWNRGYEQYF.

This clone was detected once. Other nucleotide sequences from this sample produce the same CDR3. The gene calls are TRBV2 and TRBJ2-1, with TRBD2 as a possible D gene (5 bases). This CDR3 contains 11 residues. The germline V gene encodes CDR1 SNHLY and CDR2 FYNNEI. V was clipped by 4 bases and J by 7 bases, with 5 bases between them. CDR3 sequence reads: CASSGLNEQFF. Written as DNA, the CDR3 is TGTGCCAGCAGTGGACTAAATGAGCAGTTCTTC.